This is a list of T cell receptor beta chains from one sample in a study of shared T cell receptors in the human thymus. The data were produced by immunoSEQ multiplex PCR, yet TCRdb's version contains in-frame clones alone and is incomplete. Of hundreds of thousands of clones in the sample, approximately 87% were seen once. These records were also assigned to another study, of human thymus T cells.

Sequenced material: thymocytes. These receptors all stem from a boy in the first two years of life with a congenital heart defect. Each CDR3 is given with its conserved first and last residue. The D gene is left open where the match is weak. Size tells how often a clone was seen (once, few, many) or the class of an expanded clone, and some rows leave it out.

J gene: TRBJ2-7
clone size: -
D gene: -
V gene: TRBV5-1
CDR3 protein: CASSRHRVLSYEQYF
CDR3 DNA: TGCGCCAGCAGCCGCCACCGGGTCCTCTCCTACGAGCAGTACTTC

J gene: TRBJ2-7
clone size: once
D gene: -
V gene: TRBV5-1
CDR3 protein: CASSPDRAYEQYF
CDR3 DNA: TGCGCCAGCAGCCCGGACAGAGCCTACGAGCAGTACTTC

J gene: TRBJ2-4
clone size: -
D gene: -
V gene: TRBV4-3
CDR3 protein: CASSQAAGEAKNIQYF
CDR3 DNA: TGCGCCAGCAGCCAAGCAGCAGGGGAGGCCAAAAACATTCAGTACTTC

J gene: TRBJ1-2
clone size: once
D gene: -
V gene: TRBV10-3
CDR3 protein: CAISAGHFYGYTF
CDR3 DNA: TGTGCCATCAGTGCCGGACACTTCTATGGCTACACCTTC

J gene: TRBJ2-7
clone size: -
D gene: TRBD2
V gene: TRBV28
CDR3 protein: CASSFRGGSHEQYF
CDR3 DNA: TGTGCCAGCAGTTTCCGCGGCGGGAGCCACGAGCAGTACTTC

J gene: TRBJ1-5
clone size: -
D gene: TRBD1
V gene: TRBV6-1
CDR3 protein: CASSTTGTDQPQHF
CDR3 DNA: TGTGCCAGCAGTACGACAGGGACGGATCAGCCCCAGCATTTT

J gene: TRBJ1-1
clone size: -
D gene: -
V gene: TRBV10-3
CDR3 protein: CAINHRVGDTEAFF
CDR3 DNA: TGTGCCATCAACCACAGGGTAGGAGACACTGAAGCTTTCTTT

J gene: TRBJ1-3
clone size: -
D gene: -
V gene: TRBV30
CDR3 protein: CAWRESPYSGNTIYF
CDR3 DNA: TGTGCCTGGAGGGAGAGTCCCTACTCTGGAAACACCATATATTTT

J gene: TRBJ1-1
clone size: -
D gene: -
V gene: TRBV2
CDR3 protein: CASSGGGNTEAFF
CDR3 DNA: TGTGCCAGCAGTGGGGGGGGGAACACTGAAGCTTTCTTT

J gene: TRBJ2-1
clone size: -
D gene: TRBD2
V gene: TRBV5-1
CDR3 protein: CASSHNQREGNEQFF
CDR3 DNA: TGCGCCAGCAGCCACAACCAGCGGGAGGGGAATGAGCAGTTCTTC

J gene: TRBJ2-2
clone size: -
D gene: TRBD2
V gene: TRBV5-1
CDR3 protein: CASSSLAGGLAGELFF
CDR3 DNA: TGCGCCAGCAGCTCACTAGCGGGGGGGCTTGCCGGGGAGCTGTTTTTT

J gene: TRBJ2-1
clone size: few
D gene: -
V gene: TRBV25-1
CDR3 protein: CASSESRGVSYNEQFF
CDR3 DNA: TGTGCCAGCAGTGAATCGCGGGGAGTTTCCTACAATGAGCAGTTCTTC

J gene: TRBJ2-7
clone size: -
D gene: -
V gene: TRBV14
CDR3 protein: CASSHSLGYEQYF
CDR3 DNA: TGTGCCAGCAGCCACAGCCTCGGGTACGAGCAGTACTTC

J gene: TRBJ1-3
clone size: -
D gene: TRBD1
V gene: TRBV9
CDR3 protein: CASSEQGRLGNTIYF
CDR3 DNA: TGTGCCAGCAGCGAACAGGGGAGACTTGGAAACACCATATATTTT

J gene: TRBJ2-7
clone size: -
D gene: -
V gene: TRBV10-3
CDR3 protein: CAISESNWGDWSSYEQYF
CDR3 DNA: TGTGCCATCAGTGAGTCTAATTGGGGAGATTGGAGCTCCTACGAGCAGTACTTC